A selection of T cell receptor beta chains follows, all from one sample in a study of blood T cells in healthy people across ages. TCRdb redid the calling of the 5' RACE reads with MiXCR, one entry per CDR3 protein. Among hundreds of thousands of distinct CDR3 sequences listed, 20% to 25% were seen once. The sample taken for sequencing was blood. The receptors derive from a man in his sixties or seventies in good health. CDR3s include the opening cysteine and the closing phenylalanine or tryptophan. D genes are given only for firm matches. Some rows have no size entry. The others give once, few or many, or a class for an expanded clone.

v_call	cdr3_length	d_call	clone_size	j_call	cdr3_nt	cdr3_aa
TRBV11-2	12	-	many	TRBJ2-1	TGTGCCAGCAGCCTCCTGGGGAATGAGCAGTTCTTC	CASSLLGNEQFF
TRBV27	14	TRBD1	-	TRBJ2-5	TGTGCCAGCAGCCTCCTGGGACAGGGTGAGACCCAGTACTTC	CASSLLGQGETQYF
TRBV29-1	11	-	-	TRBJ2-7	TGCAGCGTCCTTTCAGGGTCCGAGCAGTACTTC	CSVLSGSEQYF
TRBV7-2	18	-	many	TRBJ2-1	TGTGCCAGCAGCCTGTCCCGGAACAGGTTAGCTACTAACAATGAGCAGTTCTTC	CASSLSRNRLATNNEQFF
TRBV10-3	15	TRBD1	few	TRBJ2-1	TGTGCCATCAGCAATCCGGGACAGGGAAGGGATGAGCAGTTCTTC	CAISNPGQGRDEQFF
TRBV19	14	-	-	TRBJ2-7	TGTGCCAGTAGTATCCGGGACGGACTCTACGAGCAGTACTTC	CASSIRDGLYEQYF
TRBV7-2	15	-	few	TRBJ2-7	TGTGCCAGCAGCTTAGTTAGTAGCGAGACCTACGAGCAGTACTTC	CASSLVSSETYEQYF
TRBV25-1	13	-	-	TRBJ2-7	TGTGCCAGCAGTGATCCAGGGTTCTACGAGCAGTACTTC	CASSDPGFYEQYF
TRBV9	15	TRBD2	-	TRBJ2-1	TGTGCCAGCAGCCCTGGGACTAGCTCCGACAATGAGCAGTTCTTC	CASSPGTSSDNEQFF
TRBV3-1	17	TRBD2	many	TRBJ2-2	TGTGCCAGCAGCCTGACTAGCGGGAGGAGGATCACCGGGGAGCTGTTTTTT	CASSLTSGRRITGELFF
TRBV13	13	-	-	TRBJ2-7	TGTGCCAGCAGCTCGGTGCGGGGCTACGAGCAGTACTTC	CASSSVRGYEQYF
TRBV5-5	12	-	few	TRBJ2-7	TGTGCCAGCAGCTTGGAGTCAGGACGGCACTACTTC	CASSLESGRHYF
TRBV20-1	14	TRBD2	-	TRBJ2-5	TGCAGTGCTATCCTAGCGGGAGTCCAAGAGACCCAGTACTTC	CSAILAGVQETQYF
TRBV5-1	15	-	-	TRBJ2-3	TGCGCCAGCAGTTCAATCCGGGGCGCGGCAGATACGCAGTATTTT	CASSSIRGAADTQYF
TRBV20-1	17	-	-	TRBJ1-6	TGCAGTGCTAGAGATAGCCAAGGGAGCACCTATAATTCACCCCTCCACTTT	CSARDSQGSTYNSPLHF
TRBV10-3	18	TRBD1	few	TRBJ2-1	TGTGCCATCAGCGGGGGACAGGGGGCGAAGAGCTCCTACAATGAGCAGTTCTTC	CAISGGQGAKSSYNEQFF
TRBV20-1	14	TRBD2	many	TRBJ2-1	TGCAGTGCTAACCTAGCGGGAGCTCTCAATGAGCAGTTCTTC	CSANLAGALNEQFF
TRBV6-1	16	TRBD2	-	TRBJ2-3	TGTGCCAGCAGAGAAGGGGCTAGCGGGAGGGCAGATACGCAGTATTTT	CASREGASGRADTQYF
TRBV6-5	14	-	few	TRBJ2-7	TGTGCCAGCAGTTCCCCCGGGGCCCCCTACGAGCAGTACTTC	CASSSPGAPYEQYF
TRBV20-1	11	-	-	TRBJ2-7	TGCAGTGCTAGAGCTTTTGCTGAGCAGTACTTC	CSARAFAEQYF
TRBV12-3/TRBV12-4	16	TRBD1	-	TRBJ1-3	TGTGCCAGCAGACCAGACAGGGGGAATATTGTAAACACCATATATTTT	CASRPDRGNIVNTIYF
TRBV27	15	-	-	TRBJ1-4	TGTGCCAGCAGTTTACAACCGGGGGGGAATGAAAAACTGTTTTTT	CASSLQPGGNEKLFF
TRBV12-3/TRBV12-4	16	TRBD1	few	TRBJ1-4	TGTGCCAGCAGGGGTGCAGGGGGATTTATAAATGAAAAACTGTTTTTT	CASRGAGGFINEKLFF
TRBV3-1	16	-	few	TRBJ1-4	TGTGCCAGCAGCCGACCGACAGGAGCAACTAATGAAAAACTGTTTTTT	CASSRPTGATNEKLFF
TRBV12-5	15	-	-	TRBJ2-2	TGTGCTAGTGGCCAGGGACAACCGAACACCGGGGAGCTGTTTTTT	CASGQGQPNTGELFF
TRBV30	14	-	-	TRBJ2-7	TGTGCCTGGAGTGGACCAGCAGGAGACTACGAGCAGTACTTC	CAWSGPAGDYEQYF
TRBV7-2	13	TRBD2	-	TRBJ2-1	TGTGCCAGCAGCATTCCTACTAGCGTTGAGCAGTTCTTC	CASSIPTSVEQFF
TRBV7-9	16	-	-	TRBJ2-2	TGTGCCAGCAGCTCAAACAGGCTACTTTACACCGGGGAGCTGTTTTTT	CASSSNRLLYTGELFF
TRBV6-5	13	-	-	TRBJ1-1	TGTGCCAGCAAAGCAGACAGAAACACTGAAGCTTTCTTT	CASKADRNTEAFF
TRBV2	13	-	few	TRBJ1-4	TGTGCCAGTCGACAGTTTACTAATGAAAAACTGTTTTTT	CASRQFTNEKLFF
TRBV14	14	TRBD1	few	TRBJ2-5	TGTGCCAGCAGCGTGGGACAGCACCAAGAGACCCAGTACTTC	CASSVGQHQETQYF
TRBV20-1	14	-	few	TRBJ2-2	TGCAGTGCTAGAGGGGGGGCTTGGACCGGGGAGCTGTTTTTT	CSARGGAWTGELFF
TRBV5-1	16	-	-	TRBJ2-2	TGCGCCAGCAGCCCCCCACAGGGATTGGGCACCGGGGAGCTGTTTTTT	CASSPPQGLGTGELFF
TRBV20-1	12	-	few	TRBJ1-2	TGCAGTACTAGGGGGAATAAGGATGGCTACACCTTC	CSTRGNKDGYTF
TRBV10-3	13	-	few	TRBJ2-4	TGTGCCATCAGTCCGGCCGGGACCCCCAATCTGTACTTC	CAISPAGTPNLYF
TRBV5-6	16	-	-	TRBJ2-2	TGTGCCAGCAGCTTGTTTAGCGCGAGCGACACCGGGGAGCTGTTTTTT	CASSLFSASDTGELFF
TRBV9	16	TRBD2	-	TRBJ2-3	TGTGCCAGCAGCGTAGCTTCGGGACTAGCCTCAGATACGCAGTATTTT	CASSVASGLASDTQYF
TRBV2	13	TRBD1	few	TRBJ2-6	TGTGCCAGCAGTGAATGGACAGGGAGCGTCCTGACTTTC	CASSEWTGSVLTF
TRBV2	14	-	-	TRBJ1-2	TGTGCCAGCAGTACCCAGGGGACAAACTATGGCTACACCTTC	CASSTQGTNYGYTF
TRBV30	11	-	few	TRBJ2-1	TGTGCCTGGAGTGTAGGCAATGAGCAGTTCTTC	CAWSVGNEQFF
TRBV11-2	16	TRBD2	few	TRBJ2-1	TGTGCCAGCAGACGTTATAGCGGGAGGGTCTACAATGAGCAGTTCTTC	CASRRYSGRVYNEQFF
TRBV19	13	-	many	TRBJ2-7	TGTGCCAGTAGTATCAGTAGGGCCTACGAGCAGTACTTC	CASSISRAYEQYF
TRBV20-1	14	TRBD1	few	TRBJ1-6	TGCAGTGCTAGATCCGGGACAGGGGGTTCACCCCTCCACTTT	CSARSGTGGSPLHF
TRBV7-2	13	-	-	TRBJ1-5	TGTGCCAGCAGCTTTACCAGGGATCAGCCCCAGCATTTT	CASSFTRDQPQHF
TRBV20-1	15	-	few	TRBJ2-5	TGCAGTGCTAGTGCCATTGGAGGTTTGGAAGAGACCCAGTACTTC	CSASAIGGLEETQYF
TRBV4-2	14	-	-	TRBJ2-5	TGTGCCAGCAGCCAAGAGTTGGGCAGAGAGACCCAGTACTTC	CASSQELGRETQYF
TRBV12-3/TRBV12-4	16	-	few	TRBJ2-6	TGTGCCAGCAGTGGCGTCGGGTACTCTGGGGCCAACGTCCTGACTTTC	CASSGVGYSGANVLTF